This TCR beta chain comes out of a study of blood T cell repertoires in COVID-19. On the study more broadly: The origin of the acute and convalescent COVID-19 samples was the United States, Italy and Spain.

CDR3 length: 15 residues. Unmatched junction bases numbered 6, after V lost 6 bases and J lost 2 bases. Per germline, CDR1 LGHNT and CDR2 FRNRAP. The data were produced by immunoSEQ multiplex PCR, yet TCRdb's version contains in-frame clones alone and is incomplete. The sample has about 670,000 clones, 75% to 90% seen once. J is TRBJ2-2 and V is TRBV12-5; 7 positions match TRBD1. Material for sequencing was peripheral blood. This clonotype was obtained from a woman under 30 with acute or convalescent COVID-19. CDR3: CASGTDRANTGELFF. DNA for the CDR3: TGTGCTAGTGGGACCGACAGGGCAAACACCGGGGAGCTGTTTTTT.